This T cell receptor beta chain was found in a study of early T cells in non-severe SARS-CoV-2 infection. Study in general: Sequencing of bulk RNA from unsorted whole blood was done, without chain pairing.

Unique molecular identifiers (one per individual cDNA molecule) were attached. MiXCR, run by TCRdb on the 5' RACE reads, gives a single entry per CDR3 protein. The table includes 64,000 or so distinct CDR3 sequences, around 11% detected once. This clonotype was counted between two and nine times. This CDR3 spans 13 amino acids. Germline CDR1 is SNHLY and CDR2 is FYNNEI. Trimming cost V 6 bases and J 3 bases, with 12 bases left between them. The chain joins TRBV2 to TRBJ2-7, with a tentative D call TRBD2 (6 bases). The sequencing here drew on whole blood, taken at baseline. This receptor was obtained from an adult who was a healthcare worker with PCR-confirmed SARS-CoV-2 infection or an uninfected control (not recorded which). The DNA for the CDR3 is TGTGCCAGCAGGGTGGGACTTTTCTACGAGCAGTACTTC. It specifies CASRVGLFYEQYF. The variable domain in full, with the rest retrieved from reference TRBV2 and TRBJ2-7, is EPEVTQTPSHQVTQMGQEVILRCVPISNHLYFYWYRQILGQKVEFLVSFYNNEISEKSEIFDDQFSVERPDGSNFTLKIRSTKLEDSAMYFCASRVGLFYEQYFGPGTRLTVT.